This TCR beta chain originates from a study of T cells in Graves' hyperthyroidism and ophthalmopathy. Broader study findings: Ophthalmopathy could be told apart from stable hyperthyroidism with a 13 V-J model.

From RNA transcripts, TCR beta CDR3 regions were amplified. Primed by the HTBI set, a first-round RT-PCR was run on the TCR CDR3. TCRdb called the multiplex PCR reads again in MiXCR, with one record for every CDR3 protein. Of hundreds of thousands of distinct CDR3 sequences listed, 35% to 40% are singletons. As for this clonotype: Its antigen is not known.

Diagnostic decisions used clinical symptoms, serum thyroxine and TRAb, thyroid ultrasound and orbital computed tomography. The V end lost 5 bases, the J end lost 6 bases, and 10 bases lay between the germline ends. Germline CDR1 is SNHLY and CDR2 is FYNNEI. There are 12 residues in the CDR3. The chain has TRBV2 and TRBJ1-1; maybe TRBD1 (5 bases). The clonotype originates from a man in his late teens or twenties with Graves' hyperthyroidism. Sequences were obtained from blood. CDR3 DNA: TGTGCCAGCAGTCAGGGATGGGCTGAAGCTTTCTTT. Amino acid sequence: CASSQGWAEAFF.